A selection of T cell receptor beta chains follows, all from one sample in a study of OX40 agonist ivuxolimab in advanced cancers. Using immunoSEQ multiplex PCR, the repertoire was profiled, and TCRdb retains in-frame clones only, with some absent. The sample yields 45,000 to 55,000 clones, 80% to 90% seen once. Sequences were derived from CD4+ or CD8+ T cells sorted from blood, sampled in a trial of the OX40 agonist ivuxolimab. Receptor source: an adult with an advanced solid tumor such as melanoma, head and neck, liver or kidney cancer. The CDR3 runs from the conserved cysteine through the conserved F or W. The order of the fields is CDR3 DNA, CDR3 protein, D gene, V gene, clone size, J gene. D genes are given only for firm matches. Clone sizes are given selectively: once, few, many, or a class where the clone is expanded.

TGTGCCAGCAGCTTACAGATGGGATCCGAACCTTATGGCTACACCTTC CASSLQMGSEPYGYTF - TRBV11-2 - TRBJ1-2
TGCAGCGTTGCCAACAGACAAGAGACCCAGTACTTC CSVANRQETQYF - TRBV29-1 - TRBJ2-5
TGTGCCTGGAGGAGTGGTTTCAAAGGAGGGCAGTACTTC CAWRSGFKGGQYF - TRBV30 - TRBJ2-7
TGTGCCGGGAGCCGGGGAAACACCATATATTTT CAGSRGNTIYF - TRBV30 - TRBJ1-3
TGTGCCAGCAGCAAGGATAGGCCGAATCAGCCCCAGCATTTT CASSKDRPNQPQHF - TRBV21-1 few TRBJ1-5
TGTGCCAGCACCCGGGCGGCGGGTCTAGAGACCCAGTACTTC CASTRAAGLETQYF - TRBV27 - TRBJ2-5
TGCGCCAGCAGCCAAGAAGCAGGCCGGGGTTCTGCCTACGAGCAGTACTTC CASSQEAGRGSAYEQYF - TRBV4-1 - TRBJ2-7
TGTGCCAGCACTTTACAAGAGACCCAGTACTTC CASTLQETQYF - TRBV6-5 - TRBJ2-5
TGTGCCAGCAGCTTAAGGTGGGTTCTCGGGAATTACTACGAGCAGTACTTC CASSLRWVLGNYYEQYF - TRBV5-6 - TRBJ2-7
TGTGCCAGCAGTGAAGCGCTTCTCGGGGGGGCCAACACCGGGGAGCTGTTTTTT CASSEALLGGANTGELFF TRBD2 TRBV6-1 - TRBJ2-2
TGTGCCAGCAGGGAGGAGGGACAGGGTCGGTTTACTGAAGCTTTCTTT CASREEGQGRFTEAFF TRBD1 TRBV28 - TRBJ1-1
TGTGCCAGCAGTCCCAGGACAGGTGGTATCACCTTC CASSPRTGGITF TRBD1 TRBV28 - TRBJ1-2
TGTGCCAGCAGCTTGGGACGAATGGACGAGCAGTACTTC CASSLGRMDEQYF - TRBV13 - TRBJ2-7
TGTGCCAGCAGCTTAGTGAGTGGAGCTAACGGCTACACCTTC CASSLVSGANGYTF - TRBV11-2 - TRBJ1-2
TGTGCCAGTAGTAACCGACGGGCAGTCTCCTTAACCGGGGAGCTGTTTTTT CASSNRRAVSLTGELFF - TRBV19 - TRBJ2-2
TGTGCCAGCAGCTTAGAACTAGCGGGGGTCACAGATACGCAGTATTTT CASSLELAGVTDTQYF TRBD2 TRBV7-9 - TRBJ2-3
TGTGCCAGTAGTATGAGCGGTAGTGGAGCTTTCTTT CASSMSGSGAFF - TRBV19 - TRBJ1-1
TGTGCCTGGAGTGCCCCGGGACAGTGGAATGAAAAACTGTTTTTT CAWSAPGQWNEKLFF TRBD1 TRBV30 - TRBJ1-4
TGCGCCAGCAGTGAAGAGACAGGGGTTCCGGGCTACACCTTC CASSEETGVPGYTF TRBD1 TRBV10-1 - TRBJ1-2
TGTGCCAGCAGCCCTACAGGAGACTCTGGAAACACCATATATTTT CASSPTGDSGNTIYF - TRBV9 - TRBJ1-3
TGTGCCAGTAGATCGACAGTGAACACTGAAGCTTTCTTT CASRSTVNTEAFF - TRBV19 - TRBJ1-1
TGCAGCGTTGATACAGATACGCAGTATTTT CSVDTDTQYF - TRBV29-1 - TRBJ2-3
TGTGCCAGCAGTGCCTACGAGCAGTACTTC CASSAYEQYF - TRBV2 once TRBJ2-7
TGTGCCACCAGCAGAGATTGGCGCGGGGGCGGTACCATATATTTT CATSRDWRGGGTIYF - TRBV15 - TRBJ1-3
TGCGCCAGCAGCAGGCGACAGGGGGACACTGAAGCTTTCTTT CASSRRQGDTEAFF TRBD1 TRBV5-1 - TRBJ1-1
TGTGCCAGCAGCGTAGGGCCTCGCTCCTACAATGAGCAGTTCTTC CASSVGPRSYNEQFF - TRBV9 - TRBJ2-1
TGTGCCAGCAGCACGGGGGCTGGATACGAGCAGTACTTC CASSTGAGYEQYF - TRBV7-4 - TRBJ2-7
TGCGCCAGCAGCGCGGCCGGGCAGGGAAGAGGCTACACCTTC CASSAAGQGRGYTF - TRBV5-1 - TRBJ1-2
TGCAGCGTTGAAGTAGGACTAGCTTACGAGCAGTACTTC CSVEVGLAYEQYF TRBD2 TRBV29-1 - TRBJ2-7
TGTGCCATCAGTGCCTTGCGGGAGGACAATGAGCAGTTCTTC CAISALREDNEQFF TRBD2 TRBV10-3 - TRBJ2-1
TGTGCCAGCTCACTCTCGCGGGAGGGACCACTCACAGATACGCAGTATTTT CASSLSREGPLTDTQYF TRBD2 TRBV18 - TRBJ2-3
TGTGCCAGCAGCCCCATGGGGAGGACCGACGACGAGCAGTACTTC CASSPMGRTDDEQYF - TRBV5-6 - TRBJ2-7
TGTGCCATCAGTGATAGGTCTAGCGTCGAGCAGTACTTC CAISDRSSVEQYF - TRBV10-3 - TRBJ2-7
TGTGCCAGCTCACCGTCAGGGTCGGGCGAGCAGTACTTC CASSPSGSGEQYF - TRBV18 - TRBJ2-7
TGTGCCAGCAGCTACGGGGGCGGGAGGGAATCCTACGAGCAGTACTTC CASSYGGGRESYEQYF TRBD2 TRBV7-8 - TRBJ2-7
TGCGCCAGCAGCTTGGCCGGGGCCAGCTCCTACGAGCAGTACTTC CASSLAGASSYEQYF - TRBV5-1 - TRBJ2-7
TGTGCCAGCAGCTTGTTCATAGCGGGAGGGCCCAATGAGCAGTTCTTC CASSLFIAGGPNEQFF TRBD2 TRBV5-6 - TRBJ2-1
TGTGCCAGCAGAGAGACAGGGATTCGCACTGAAGCTTTCTTT CASRETGIRTEAFF TRBD1 TRBV6-1 - TRBJ1-1
TGTGCCAGCAGTTCGGGGGCTGCAACTAATGAAAAACTGTTTTTT CASSSGAATNEKLFF - TRBV28 - TRBJ1-4
TGTGCCAGCAGTTTATTAACCCATTCAACTAATGAAAAACTGTTTTTT CASSLLTHSTNEKLFF - TRBV28 - TRBJ1-4
TGTGCCAGCAGTCCTACCTATGGGACCCAGTACTTC CASSPTYGTQYF - TRBV27 few TRBJ2-5
TGTGCCAGTAGTATAGGGGAGGCCGCCTACAATGAGCAGTTCTTC CASSIGEAAYNEQFF - TRBV19 - TRBJ2-1
TGTGCCAGCAGCCCTGCTGACAGGAGCACAGATACGCAGTATTTT CASSPADRSTDTQYF - TRBV5-5 - TRBJ2-3
TGTGCCAGCAGGGCTCGCACAGGGACGGTCACCGGGGAGCTGTTTTTT CASRARTGTVTGELFF - TRBV5-4 - TRBJ2-2
TGCGCCAGCAGCCAAGCGGGAGTGGGGACAGATACGCAGTATTTT CASSQAGVGTDTQYF - TRBV4-1 - TRBJ2-3
TGTGCCAGCAGCTTAAGTTACGGAAACACCATATATTTT CASSLSYGNTIYF - TRBV11-3 - TRBJ1-3
TGTGCCAGCAGTCCCCGAGGGGGTGAAGCTTTCTTT CASSPRGGEAFF - TRBV6-6 - TRBJ1-1
TGTGCCAGCAGTCCCCCGAGACTCCGCAATGAGCAGTTCTTC CASSPPRLRNEQFF - TRBV28 - TRBJ2-1
TGCAGCCATAGCGGGAGTTACAATGAGCAGTTCTTC CSHSGSYNEQFF TRBD2 TRBV29-1 - TRBJ2-1
TGTGCCAGCAGTTTACGTGAGAACACTGAAGCTTTCTTT CASSLRENTEAFF - TRBV27 - TRBJ1-1